Listed below are T cell receptor beta chains from one sample, sequenced in a study of blood T cell repertoires in COVID-19. TCRdb's table, derived via immunoSEQ multiplex PCR, lists solely in-frame clones and lacks some. The sample yields 150,000 to 200,000 clones, approximately 80% seen once. Sequencing input: peripheral blood. These TCRs come from a human donor with acute or convalescent COVID-19. The donor label of this sample is uncertain. The CDR3 runs from the conserved cysteine through the conserved F or W. A D gene is named only where the DNA matches it firmly. Clone sizes are given selectively: once, few, many, or a class where the clone is expanded.

clone size,D gene,V gene,J gene,CDR3 DNA,CDR3 protein
NA,NA,TRBV12-5,TRBJ1-1,TGTGCTAGTGGTTTGGGGCAGGGCTTAATAGCTTTCTTT,CASGLGQGLIAFF
NA,TRBD1,TRBV7-3,TRBJ1-1,TGTGCCAGCAGTGCCGGGACAGGGGGAACTGAAGCTTTCTTT,CASSAGTGGTEAFF
NA,NA,TRBV20-1,TRBJ1-2,TGCAGTGCTATACAGGCGTATGGCTACACCTTC,CSAIQAYGYTF
NA,TRBD1,TRBV25-1,TRBJ1-5,TGTGCCAGCAGTGTTCCAGGGGGACAGCCCCAGCATTTT,CASSVPGGQPQHF
NA,NA,TRBV19,TRBJ1-5,TGTGCCAGTCGGCACAGGGATAGCAATCAGCCCCAGCATTTT,CASRHRDSNQPQHF
few,NA,TRBV28,TRBJ1-5,TGTGCCAGCAGTGCCACGGTCAGGGGCAATCAGCCCCAGCATTTT,CASSATVRGNQPQHF
NA,TRBD1,TRBV10-3,TRBJ2-7,TGTGCCATCAGCGACAGGGACGAGCAGTACTTC,CAISDRDEQYF
NA,TRBD1,TRBV7-9,TRBJ1-4,TGTGCCAGCAGCTCCCAGGGGGGAACTAATGAAAAACTGTTTTTT,CASSSQGGTNEKLFF
few,TRBD1,TRBV28,TRBJ1-2,TGTGCCAGCAGTTTGGAGTTGGGGACAGGGGGCTTTCGGGGCTACACCTTC,CASSLELGTGGFRGYTF
NA,NA,TRBV12-5,TRBJ2-7,TGTGCTAGTGGTTCCACCACAGGGTACGAGCAGTACTTC,CASGSTTGYEQYF
NA,NA,TRBV29-1,TRBJ1-1,TGCAGCGTAAGACAAGGCATGAACACTGAAGCTTTCTTT,CSVRQGMNTEAFF
NA,NA,TRBV19,TRBJ1-5,TGTGCCAGTAGAGATGACTCCCTTCAGCCCCAGCATTTT,CASRDDSLQPQHF
NA,TRBD2,TRBV7-8,TRBJ2-1,TGTGCCAGCAGCTTATACGGGACTAGCTCCTACAATGAGCAGTTCTTC,CASSLYGTSSYNEQFF
NA,NA,TRBV7-9,TRBJ1-4,TGTGCCAGCAGCCCTTCCGAAAAACTGTTTTTT,CASSPSEKLFF
NA,NA,TRBV5-4,TRBJ1-6,TGTGCCAGCAGCTTGGTGGAGGATTCACCCCTCCACTTT,CASSLVEDSPLHF
NA,TRBD1,TRBV6-5,TRBJ1-5,TGTGCCAGCAGTTCCCGGGACAGGGGACAGCCCCAGCATTTT,CASSSRDRGQPQHF
NA,NA,TRBV30,TRBJ1-5,TGTGCCTGGAGTTTCTCAGGGGACCGGTGGGATCAGCCCCAGCATTTT,CAWSFSGDRWDQPQHF